These 27 T cell receptor beta chains share one sample of origin, sequenced in a study of beta chain features in type 1 diabetes. All of the isolated RNA was reverse transcribed, so expressed TCRB transcripts were sequenced. The repertoire was sequenced with immunoSEQ multiplex PCR; TCRdb's copy has only in-frame clones and lacks some. Of hundreds of thousands of clones in the sample, roughly 16% were seen once. Sequencing used naive CD4+ T cells from blood. These receptor sequences come from a woman younger than 35 in good health.

The V call is TRBV4-1, the J call TRBJ2-5, with a tentative D call TRBD1 (5 bases). The germline gives CDR1 MGHRA, CDR2 YSYEKL. With 2 bases removed from V and 2 bases from J, the gap between germline ends came to 12 bases. This CDR3 contains 15 residues. This CDR3 reads CASSQIGQRQETQYF. The CDR3 DNA reads as TGCGCCAGCAGCCAAATAGGACAAAGACAAGAGACCCAGTACTTC.

The chain carries TRBV28 and TRBJ2-1; 14 nucleotides align to TRBD2. Losses at the gene ends were 5 bases for V and 8 bases for J; bases not matched to a gene: 5. The germline V gene has CDR1 MDHEN and CDR2 SYDVKM. The CDR3 totals 15 residues. CDR3: CASSLGLAGVDEQFF. The CDR3 bases are TGTGCCAGCAGTCTGGGACTAGCGGGAGTCGATGAGCAGTTCTTC.

This sequence joins TRBV10-3 and TRBJ2-2, with TRBD2 as a possible D gene (6 bases). The CDR3 consists of 13 residues. Germline values: CDR1 ENHRY, CDR2 SYGVKD. The V and J ends lost 6 bases and 5 bases respectively, with 10 bases between them. The CDR3, as DNA: TGTGCCATCAGGGGACTCGTGACCGGGGAGCTGTTTTTT. Residues: CAIRGLVTGELFF.

This clone was seen more than once but under ten times. The rearrangement uses TRBV10-3 and TRBJ2-1; TRBD1 agrees at 7 bases. V lost 2 bases, J lost 2 bases, and 6 bases stayed unmatched. This CDR3 comprises 16 residues. Germline values: CDR1 ENHRY, CDR2 SYGVKD. The CDR3, as DNA: TGTGCCATCAGTGAGAACAGGGGTGGCACCTACAATGAGCAGTTCTTC. Protein: CAISENRGGTYNEQFF.

The V call is TRBV5-1, the J call TRBJ2-1; D is perhaps TRBD1 (5 bases). The CDR3 totals 15 residues. Germline values: CDR1 SGHRS, CDR2 YFSETQ. The V end lost 2 bases, the J end lost 0 bases, and 9 bases lay between the germline ends. CDR3 sequence reads: CASSLQGDSYNEQFF. The CDR3 nucleotides are TGCGCCAGCAGCTTACAAGGGGACTCCTACAATGAGCAGTTCTTC.

The table lists this clone with a few counts. The V call is TRBV5-1, the J call TRBJ2-1; perhaps TRBD1 as D (6 bases). The CDR3 has 14 residues. Trimming cost V 5 bases and J 7 bases, with 16 bases left between them. Germline lookup yields CDR1 SGHRS and CDR2 YFSETQ. The CDR3 bases are TGCGCCAGCAGTGCCACAGGGCTGGCGAATGAGCAGTTCTTC. Amino acid sequence: CASSATGLANEQFF.

This clone was detected once. The chain couples TRBV11-2 to TRBJ2-3; D is undetermined. The V and J ends lost 2 bases and 1 base respectively, with 10 bases between them. The length of the CDR3 is 15 residues. Germline CDR1 SGHAT, CDR2 FQNNGV. The DNA of the CDR3 is TGTGCCAGCAGCTTACGATTAGGACGCACAGATACGCAGTATTTT. It translates to CASSLRLGRTDTQYF.

The chain joins TRBV7-3 to TRBJ2-3, with 7 positions matching TRBD2. This CDR3 has 15 residues. With 2 bases clipped from V and 1 base from J, the junction kept 3 bases outside the gene matches. CDR1 and CDR2 from the germline V gene are SGHTA and FQGTGA. CDR3 sequence: CASSLGGSRTDTQYF. CDR3 DNA sequence: TGTGCCAGCAGCTTAGGCGGGAGCCGCACAGATACGCAGTATTTT.

This clone has just a few counts. The CDR3 reads CASSQGGLAATYEQYF. The CDR3 bases are TGCGCCAGCAGCCAAGGGGGACTAGCGGCAACCTACGAGCAGTACTTC. The rearrangement joins TRBV4-1 to TRBJ2-7; 11 bases agree with TRBD2. The CDR3 runs to 16 residues. Trimming took 1 base from V and 2 from J; bases not matched to a gene: 4. Germline V gives CDR1 MGHRA, CDR2 YSYEKL.

In its sample, this clone was seen a few times. The chain combines TRBV11-2 with TRBJ2-3; D possibly corresponds to TRBD1 (5 bases). V was shortened by 2 bases and J by 4 bases, with 16 bases between the two germline ends. Germline V gene sequence: CDR1 SGHAT, CDR2 FQNNGV. The CDR3 is 16 amino acids. The CDR3 spells CASSLQGRVNSDTQYF. The CDR3 nucleotides read TGTGCCAGCAGCTTACAGGGTCGTGTTAATTCAGATACGCAGTATTTT.

This clone was found a few times. J is TRBJ2-1 and V is TRBV6-1; D is perhaps TRBD1 or TRBD2 (5 bases each). The CDR3 runs to 14 residues. Germline CDR1 MNHNS, CDR2 SASEGT. Trimming cost V 6 bases and J 0 bases, with 9 bases left between them. CDR3 sequence: CASRGTHSYNEQFF. The DNA of the CDR3 is TGTGCCAGCAGGGGGACGCACTCCTACAATGAGCAGTTCTTC.

This clone has a handful of counts. V and J are TRBV18 and TRBJ2-7; D possibly uses TRBD1 or TRBD2 (5 bases each). CDR1 and CDR2 (germline): KGHSH, LQKENI. This CDR3 has 16 residues. Trimming pared 3 bases from V and 3 bases from J, leaving 18 bases between. CDR3: CASSPHRDPGDYEQYF. In DNA form, the CDR3 reads TGTGCCAGCTCACCTCATAGGGACCCCGGAGACTACGAGCAGTACTTC.

The chain has TRBV4-2 and TRBJ1-5, with D tentatively TRBD1 (5 bases). V was shortened by 1 base and J by 4 bases, with 14 bases between the two germline ends. The CDR3 totals 16 residues. Germline V gene lookup returns CDR1 LGHNA and CDR2 YNFKEQ. CDR3 protein: CASSQAHYRLNQPQHF. CDR3 bases: TGTGCCAGCAGCCAAGCTCACTACAGGTTAAATCAGCCCCAGCATTTT.

The sample holds a few counts of this clone. This sequence joins TRBV29-1 and TRBJ1-2; no reliable D call. The CDR3 sequence is 12 residues long. The germline gives CDR1 SQVTM, CDR2 ANQGSEA. V lost 4 bases, J lost 1 base, and 7 bases lay in between. The CDR3 bases are TGCAGCGTTGCGGGCGTTAACTATGGCTACACCTTC. Translated: CSVAGVNYGYTF.

This clone was found a few times. This rearrangement joins TRBV7-2 to TRBJ2-2; perhaps TRBD1 as D (6 bases). Per the germline V gene, CDR1 is SGHTA and CDR2 is FQGNSA. V was trimmed by 3 bases and J by 6 bases, leaving 11 bases between them. The CDR3 loop spans 14 amino acids. DNA for the CDR3: TGTGCCAGCAGCTTTTACAGGGAAGCCGGGGAGCTGTTTTTT. It translates to CASSFYREAGELFF.

The J gene is TRBJ2-3, the V gene TRBV7-2, with TRBD2 identical over 9 bases. With 4 bases clipped from V and 5 bases from J, the junction kept 10 bases outside the gene matches. Germline V gene sequence: CDR1 SGHTA, CDR2 FQGNSA. This CDR3 has 16 residues. The CDR3 protein is CASSWGSGRGLDTQYF. DNA of the CDR3: TGTGCCAGCAGCTGGGGTAGCGGGAGAGGTTTAGATACGCAGTATTTT.

The V gene is TRBV7-3, the J gene TRBJ2-2; D uncertain. The germline gives CDR1 SGHTA, CDR2 FQGTGA. The V and J ends lost 3 bases and 3 bases respectively, with 8 bases between them. CDR3 length: 14 residues. CDR3: CASSLVSYTGELFF. Written as DNA, the CDR3 is TGTGCCAGCAGCTTGGTTTCCTACACCGGGGAGCTGTTTTTT.

This clone was detected a few times. V and J are TRBV6-6 and TRBJ2-1; D is possibly TRBD1 or TRBD2 (5 bases each). The CDR3 covers 16 residues. The germline CDR1 and CDR2 sequences are MNHNY and SVGAGI (reference sequence). The V end was cut by 6 bases, the J end by 5 bases, with 20 bases between. Here the CDR3 reads CASSRRKLLGDNEQFF. The CDR3 DNA reads TGTGCCAGCAGCCGACGGAAGCTCCTGGGGGACAATGAGCAGTTCTTC.

This clone was recorded a few times. The chain couples TRBV7-2 to TRBJ2-4, with 9 bases identical to TRBD1. The V gene's germline CDR1 is SGHTA and CDR2 FQGNSA. The V segment lost 5 bases and the J segment 7 bases; nucleotides outside the gene matches: 6. The CDR3 has 14 residues. The CDR3 loop is CASSIGQGTNIQYF. In DNA, the CDR3 is TGTGCCAGCAGCATAGGACAGGGGACGAACATTCAGTACTTC.

For this clone: One junction end disagrees with the germline gene, perhaps due to a read error. The chain uses TRBV6-6 and TRBJ2-5; D is undetermined. CDR3 length: 11 residues. CDR1 MNHNY and CDR2 SVGAGI come from the germline V gene (reference sequence). CDR3 sequence: CAISDSGTQYF. The DNA of the CDR3 is TGTGCCATCAGTGACTCAGGGACCCAGTACTTC.

The CDR3 loop reads CASNRDRGHEQYF. CDR3 nucleotides: TGTGCCAGCAATAGGGACAGGGGCCACGAGCAGTACTTC. The V call is TRBV2, the J call TRBJ2-7; 10 nucleotides match TRBD1. V was clipped by 7 bases and J by 5 bases; unmatched bases: 5. CDR1 and CDR2 from the germline V gene are SNHLY and FYNNEI. This CDR3 is 13 amino acids long.

In this sample, this clone turned up a few times. The chain combines TRBV18 with TRBJ2-5; D is unclear. The V end was cut by 4 bases, the J end by 5 bases, with 11 bases between. Germline assignment: CDR1 KGHSH and CDR2 LQKENI. This CDR3 comprises 13 residues. This chain's CDR3 is CASSRSSEETQYF. In DNA, the CDR3 is TGTGCCAGCTCACGGTCAAGTGAGGAGACCCAGTACTTC.

The rearrangement links TRBV27 to TRBJ1-2, with 7 nucleotides matching TRBD1. The CDR3 totals 18 residues. With 3 bases clipped from V and 3 bases from J, the junction kept 16 bases outside the gene matches. Germline-derived CDR1 and CDR2 are MNHEY and SMNVEV (reference sequence). The CDR3 DNA sequence: TGTGCCAGCAGTTTTTCGGTCAGGGGGTCAACTGGGGACTATGGCTACACCTTC. Its protein is CASSFSVRGSTGDYGYTF.

This clone showed up just a few times. This chain uses TRBV7-9 with TRBJ1-1; possible D gene TRBD1, 6 bases. CDR3 length equals 14 residues. CDR1 is SEHNR, CDR2 FQNEAQ, per germline (reference sequence). Trimming pared 2 bases from V and 0 bases from J, leaving 7 bases between. CDR3 nucleotide sequence: TGTGCCAGCAGCTTAACAGGGCTGAACACTGAAGCTTTCTTT. It codes for CASSLTGLNTEAFF. The variable domain in full, with the rest retrieved from reference TRBV7-9 and TRBJ1-1, is DTGVSQNPRHKITKRGQNVTFRCDPISEHNRLYWYRQTLGQGPEFLTYFQNEAQLEKSRLLSDRFSAERPKGSFSTLEIQRTEQGDSAMYLCASSLTGLNTEAFFGQGTRLTVV.

V is TRBV4-2 and J is TRBJ2-1; D tentatively fits TRBD1 or TRBD2 (5 bases each). Germline V gene sequence: CDR1 LGHNA, CDR2 YNFKEQ. This CDR3 spans 16 amino acids. V lost 3 bases and J 12 bases, leaving 24 bases between the germline ends. The CDR3 sequence is CASSQDLGVAPLGQFF. CDR3 coding DNA: TGTGCCAGCAGCCAGGACTTAGGGGTAGCTCCCCTTGGGCAGTTCTTC.

The chain combines TRBV4-3 with TRBJ2-2; the D gene could be TRBD1 or TRBD2 (5 bases each). Germline V gene data show CDR1 as LGHNA and CDR2 as YSLEER. Trimming took 0 bases from V and 6 from J, leaving 8 bases between them. This CDR3 comprises 14 residues. The CDR3, as DNA: TGCGCCAGCAGCCAAGATATGGGGGCCGGGGAGCTGTTTTTT. The encoded protein is CASSQDMGAGELFF.

This clone was picked up a small number of times. The gene calls are TRBV7-9 and TRBJ2-3, with 8 nucleotides matching TRBD2. Germline V gene data show CDR1 as SEHNR and CDR2 as FQNEAQ (reference sequence). V was clipped by 4 bases and J by 3 bases; unmatched bases: 9. The CDR3 extends over 16 amino acids. The CDR3 nucleotides are TGTGCCAGCAGCTACCCCCTGGGCGGGAGGACAGATACGCAGTATTTT. Amino acid sequence: CASSYPLGGRTDTQYF. Filled out from reference TRBV7-9 and TRBJ2-3, the complete variable domain reads DTGVSQNPRHKITKRGQNVTFRCDPISEHNRLYWYRQTLGQGPEFLTYFQNEAQLEKSRLLSDRFSAERPKGSFSTLEIQRTEQGDSAMYLCASSYPLGGRTDTQYFGPGTRLTVL.